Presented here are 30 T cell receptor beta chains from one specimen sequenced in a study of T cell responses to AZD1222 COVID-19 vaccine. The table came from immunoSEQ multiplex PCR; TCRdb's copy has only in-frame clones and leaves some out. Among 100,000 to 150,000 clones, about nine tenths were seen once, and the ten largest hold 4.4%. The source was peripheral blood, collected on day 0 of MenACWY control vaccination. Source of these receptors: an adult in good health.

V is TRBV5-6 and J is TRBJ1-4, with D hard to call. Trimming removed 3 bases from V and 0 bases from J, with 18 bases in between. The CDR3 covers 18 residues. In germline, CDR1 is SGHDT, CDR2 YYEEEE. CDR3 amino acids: CASSYRVPAGPTNEKLFF. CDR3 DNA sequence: TGTGCCAGCAGCTATCGCGTACCTGCAGGACCAACTAATGAAAAACTGTTTTTT.

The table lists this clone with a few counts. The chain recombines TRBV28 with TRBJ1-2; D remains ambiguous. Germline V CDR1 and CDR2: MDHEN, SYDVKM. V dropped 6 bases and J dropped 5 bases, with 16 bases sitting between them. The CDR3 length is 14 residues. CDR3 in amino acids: CASSPMRGRYGYTF. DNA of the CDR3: TGTGCCAGCAGCCCGATGCGGGGTCGTTATGGCTACACCTTC.

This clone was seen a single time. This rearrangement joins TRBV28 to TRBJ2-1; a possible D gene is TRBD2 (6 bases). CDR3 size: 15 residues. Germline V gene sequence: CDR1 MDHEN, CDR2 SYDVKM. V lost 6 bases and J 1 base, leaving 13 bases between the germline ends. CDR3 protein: CASRATGESYNEQFF. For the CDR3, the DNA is TGTGCCAGCAGGGCCACGGGAGAATCCTACAATGAGCAGTTCTTC.

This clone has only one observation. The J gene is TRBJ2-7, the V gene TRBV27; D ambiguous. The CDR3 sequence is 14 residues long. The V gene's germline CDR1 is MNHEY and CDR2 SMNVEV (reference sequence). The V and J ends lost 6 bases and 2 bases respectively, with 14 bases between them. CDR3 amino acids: CASRPWTQAYEQYV. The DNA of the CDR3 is TGTGCCAGCAGACCGTGGACCCAAGCCTACGAGCAGTACGTC.

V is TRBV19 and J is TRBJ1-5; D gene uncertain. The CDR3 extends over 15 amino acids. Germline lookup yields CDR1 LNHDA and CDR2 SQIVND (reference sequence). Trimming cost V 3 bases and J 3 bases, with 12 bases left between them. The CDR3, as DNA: TGTGCCAGTAGTATGGCCACTGCAATCAATCAGCCCCAGCATTTT. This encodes CASSMATAINQPQHF.

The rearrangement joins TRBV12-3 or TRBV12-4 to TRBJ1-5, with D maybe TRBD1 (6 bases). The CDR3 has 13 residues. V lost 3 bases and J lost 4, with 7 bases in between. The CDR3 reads CASSFRGNQPQHF. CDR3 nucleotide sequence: TGTGCCAGCAGTTTTAGGGGGAATCAGCCCCAGCATTTT.

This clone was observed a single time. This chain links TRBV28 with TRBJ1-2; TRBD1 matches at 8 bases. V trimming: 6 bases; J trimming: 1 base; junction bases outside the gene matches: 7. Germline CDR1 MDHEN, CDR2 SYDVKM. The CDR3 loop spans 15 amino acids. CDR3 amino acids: CASSNSGGVNYGYTF. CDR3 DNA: TGTGCCAGCAGCAACTCAGGGGGCGTTAACTATGGCTACACCTTC.

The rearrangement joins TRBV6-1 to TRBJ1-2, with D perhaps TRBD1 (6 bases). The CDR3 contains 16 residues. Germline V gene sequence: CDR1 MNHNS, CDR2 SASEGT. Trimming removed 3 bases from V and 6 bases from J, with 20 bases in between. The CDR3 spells CASSDLRWGAIDGYTF. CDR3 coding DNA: TGTGCCAGCAGTGATCTCAGGTGGGGGGCGATAGATGGCTACACCTTC.

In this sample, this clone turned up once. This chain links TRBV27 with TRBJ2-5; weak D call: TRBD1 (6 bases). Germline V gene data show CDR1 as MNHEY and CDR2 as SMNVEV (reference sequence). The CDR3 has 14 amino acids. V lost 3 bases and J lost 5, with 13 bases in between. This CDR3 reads CASSFRQVGETQYF. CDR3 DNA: TGTGCCAGCAGTTTCAGACAGGTGGGGGAGACCCAGTACTTC.

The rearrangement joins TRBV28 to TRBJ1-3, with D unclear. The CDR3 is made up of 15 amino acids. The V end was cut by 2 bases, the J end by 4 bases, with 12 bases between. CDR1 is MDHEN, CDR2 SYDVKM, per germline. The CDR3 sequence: CASSLSWGRGNTIYF. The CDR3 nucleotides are TGTGCCAGCAGTTTAAGCTGGGGTCGGGGAAACACCATATATTTT.

The CDR3 protein is CASSEAPTGAGELFF. CDR3 nucleotide sequence: TGTGCCAGCAGTGAAGCACCGACAGGCGCCGGGGAGCTGTTTTTT. The V call is TRBV2, the J call TRBJ2-2; maybe TRBD1 (6 bases). The germline CDR1 and CDR2 sequences are SNHLY and FYNNEI. Trimming shortened V by 0 bases and J by 6 bases, and 11 bases separated the two germline ends. The CDR3 is 15 residues long.

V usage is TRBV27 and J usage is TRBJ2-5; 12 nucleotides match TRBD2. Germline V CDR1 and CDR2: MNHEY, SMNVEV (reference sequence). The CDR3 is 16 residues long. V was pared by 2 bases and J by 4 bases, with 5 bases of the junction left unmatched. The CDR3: CASSLAGGLAGETQYF. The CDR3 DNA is TGTGCCAGCAGTTTAGCGGGGGGACTAGCGGGAGAGACCCAGTACTTC.

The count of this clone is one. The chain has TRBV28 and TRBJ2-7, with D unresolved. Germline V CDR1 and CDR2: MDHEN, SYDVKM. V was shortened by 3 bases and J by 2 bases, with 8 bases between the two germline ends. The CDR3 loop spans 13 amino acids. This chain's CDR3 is CASSFNSAYEQYV. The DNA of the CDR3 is TGTGCCAGCAGTTTCAACAGTGCCTACGAGCAGTACGTC.

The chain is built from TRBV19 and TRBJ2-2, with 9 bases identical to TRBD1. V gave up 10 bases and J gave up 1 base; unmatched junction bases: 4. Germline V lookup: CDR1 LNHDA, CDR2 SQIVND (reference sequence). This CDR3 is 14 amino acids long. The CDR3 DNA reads TGTGCCACCAGGGACAGGGTGAACACCGGGGAGCTGTTTTTT. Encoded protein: CATRDRVNTGELFF. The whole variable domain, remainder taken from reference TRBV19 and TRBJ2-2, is DGGITQSPKYLFRKEGQNVTLSCEQNLNHDAMYWYRQDPGQGLRLIYYSQIVNDFQKGDIAEGYSVSREKKESFPLTVTSAQKNPTAFYLCATRDRVNTGELFFGEGSRLTVL.

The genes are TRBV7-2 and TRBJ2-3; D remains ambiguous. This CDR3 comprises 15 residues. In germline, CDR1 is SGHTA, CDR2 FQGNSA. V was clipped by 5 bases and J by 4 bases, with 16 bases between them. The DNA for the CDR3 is TGTGCCAGCAGCCCACAACCCCTCTTGCCAGATACGCAGTATTTT. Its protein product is CASSPQPLLPDTQYF.

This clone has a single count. The CDR3 DNA reads TGCGCCAGCAGCCAAGTCACCGGGACAGCCTCTGGAAACACCATATATTTT. Translation gives CASSQVTGTASGNTIYF. The chain joins TRBV4-1 to TRBJ1-3, with 7 bases that match TRBD1. CDR1 and CDR2 (germline): MGHRA, YSYEKL. The CDR3 sequence is 17 residues long. With 1 base clipped from V and 0 bases from J, the junction kept 6 bases outside the gene matches.

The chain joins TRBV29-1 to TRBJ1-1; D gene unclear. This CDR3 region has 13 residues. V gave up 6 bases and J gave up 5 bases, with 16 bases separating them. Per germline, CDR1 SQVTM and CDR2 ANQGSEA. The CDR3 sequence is CSVERKGGTEAFF. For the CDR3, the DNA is TGCAGCGTGGAGAGGAAGGGAGGGACTGAAGCTTTCTTT.

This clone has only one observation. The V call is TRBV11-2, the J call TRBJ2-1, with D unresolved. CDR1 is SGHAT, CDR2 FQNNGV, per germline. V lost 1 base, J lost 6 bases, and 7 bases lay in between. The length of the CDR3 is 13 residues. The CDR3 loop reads CASSLATINEQFF. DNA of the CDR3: TGTGCCAGCAGCTTAGCTACAATCAATGAGCAGTTCTTC.

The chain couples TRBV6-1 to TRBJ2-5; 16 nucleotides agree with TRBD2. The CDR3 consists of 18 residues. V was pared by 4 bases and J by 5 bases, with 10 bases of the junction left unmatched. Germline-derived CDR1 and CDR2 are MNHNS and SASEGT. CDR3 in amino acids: CASSANSPGLAGGETQYF. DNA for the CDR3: TGTGCCAGCAGTGCAAACTCACCGGGACTAGCGGGGGGGGAGACCCAGTACTTC.

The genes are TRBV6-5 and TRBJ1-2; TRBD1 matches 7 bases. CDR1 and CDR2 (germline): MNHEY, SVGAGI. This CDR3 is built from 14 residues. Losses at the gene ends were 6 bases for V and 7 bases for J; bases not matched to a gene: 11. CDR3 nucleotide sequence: TGTGCCAGCAGCCCGGGACAGCTACCTCGTGGCTACACCTTC. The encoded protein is CASSPGQLPRGYTF.

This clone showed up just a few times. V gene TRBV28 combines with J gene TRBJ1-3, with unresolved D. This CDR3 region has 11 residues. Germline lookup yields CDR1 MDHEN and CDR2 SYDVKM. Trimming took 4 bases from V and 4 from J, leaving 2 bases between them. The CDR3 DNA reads TGTGCCAGCAGTTCAGGAAACACCATATATTTT. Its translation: CASSSGNTIYF.

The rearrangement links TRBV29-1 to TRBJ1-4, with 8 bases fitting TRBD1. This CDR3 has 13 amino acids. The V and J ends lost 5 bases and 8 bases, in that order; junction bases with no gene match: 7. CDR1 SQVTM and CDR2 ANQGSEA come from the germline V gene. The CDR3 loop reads CSVFQGAGEKLFF. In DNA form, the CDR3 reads TGCAGCGTTTTTCAGGGGGCTGGGGAAAAACTGTTTTTT.

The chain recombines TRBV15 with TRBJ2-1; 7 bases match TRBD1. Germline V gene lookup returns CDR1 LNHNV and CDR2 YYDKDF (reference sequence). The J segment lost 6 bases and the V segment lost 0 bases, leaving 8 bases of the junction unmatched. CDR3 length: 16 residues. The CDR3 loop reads CATSRDFTTGSNEQFF. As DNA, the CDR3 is TGTGCCACCAGCAGAGATTTCACGACAGGGAGCAATGAGCAGTTCTTC.

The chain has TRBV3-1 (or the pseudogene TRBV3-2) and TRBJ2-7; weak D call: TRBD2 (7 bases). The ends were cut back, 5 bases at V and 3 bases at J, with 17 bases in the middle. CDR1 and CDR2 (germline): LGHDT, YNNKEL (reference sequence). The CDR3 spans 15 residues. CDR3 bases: TGTGCCAGCAGCGCGTCGGGGGGCGCATTCTACGAGCAGTACTTC. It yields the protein CASSASGGAFYEQYF.

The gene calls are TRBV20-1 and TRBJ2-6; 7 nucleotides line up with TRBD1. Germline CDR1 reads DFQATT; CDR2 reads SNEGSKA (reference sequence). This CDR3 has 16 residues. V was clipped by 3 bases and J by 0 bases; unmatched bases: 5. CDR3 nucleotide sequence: TGCAGTGCTAGTATGCAGGGGGTCTCTGGGGCCAACGTCCTGACTTTC. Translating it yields CSASMQGVSGANVLTF.

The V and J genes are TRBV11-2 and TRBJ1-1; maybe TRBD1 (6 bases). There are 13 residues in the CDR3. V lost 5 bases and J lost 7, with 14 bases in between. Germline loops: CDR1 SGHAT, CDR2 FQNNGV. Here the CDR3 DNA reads TGTGCCAGCAGCCGAAGCGGGACAAGTGAAGCTTTCTTT. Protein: CASSRSGTSEAFF.

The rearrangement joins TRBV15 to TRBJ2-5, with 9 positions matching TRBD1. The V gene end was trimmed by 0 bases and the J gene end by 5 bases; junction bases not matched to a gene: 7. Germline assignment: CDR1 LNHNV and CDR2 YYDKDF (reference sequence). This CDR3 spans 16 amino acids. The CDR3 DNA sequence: TGTGCCACCAGCAGAGATGACAGGGGGTGGTTGGAGACCCAGTACTTC. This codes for CATSRDDRGWLETQYF.

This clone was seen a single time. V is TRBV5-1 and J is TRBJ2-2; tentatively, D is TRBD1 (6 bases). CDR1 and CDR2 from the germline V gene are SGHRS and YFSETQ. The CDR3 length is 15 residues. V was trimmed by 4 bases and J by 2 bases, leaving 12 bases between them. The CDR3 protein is CASSTRTENTGELFF. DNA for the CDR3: TGCGCCAGCAGCACCCGGACAGAAAACACCGGGGAGCTGTTTTTT.

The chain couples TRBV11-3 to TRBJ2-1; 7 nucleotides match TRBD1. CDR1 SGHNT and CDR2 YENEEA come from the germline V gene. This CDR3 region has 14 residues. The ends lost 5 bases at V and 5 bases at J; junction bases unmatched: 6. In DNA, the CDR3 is TGTGCCAGCAGCGTACAGGGGAATAACAATGAGCAGTTCTTC. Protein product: CASSVQGNNNEQFF. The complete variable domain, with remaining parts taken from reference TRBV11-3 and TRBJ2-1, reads EAGVVQSPRYKIIEKKQPVAFWCNPISGHNTLYWYLQNLGQGPELLIRYENEEAVDDSQLPKDRFSAERLKGVDSTLKIQPAELGDSAVYLCASSVQGNNNEQFFGPGTRLTVL.

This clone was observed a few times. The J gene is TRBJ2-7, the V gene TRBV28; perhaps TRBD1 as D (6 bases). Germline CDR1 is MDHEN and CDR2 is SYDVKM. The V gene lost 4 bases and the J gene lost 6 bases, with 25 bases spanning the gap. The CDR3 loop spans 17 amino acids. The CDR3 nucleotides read TGTGCCAGCAGTTCTTTCTCGAGCCCCGGATACAGGGCCGAGCAGTACTTC. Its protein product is CASSSFSSPGYRAEQYF.